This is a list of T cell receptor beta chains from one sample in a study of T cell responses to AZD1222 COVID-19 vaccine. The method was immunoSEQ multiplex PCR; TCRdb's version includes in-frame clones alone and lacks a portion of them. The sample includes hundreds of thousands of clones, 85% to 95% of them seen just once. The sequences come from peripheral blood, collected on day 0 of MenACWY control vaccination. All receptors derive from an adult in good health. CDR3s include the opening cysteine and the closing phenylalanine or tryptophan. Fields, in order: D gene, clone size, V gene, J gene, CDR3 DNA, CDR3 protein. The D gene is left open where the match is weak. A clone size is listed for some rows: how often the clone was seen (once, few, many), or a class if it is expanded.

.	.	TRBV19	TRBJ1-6	TGTGCCAGTAAGGAAAGAGCCTATAATTCACCCCTCCACTTT	CASKERAYNSPLHF
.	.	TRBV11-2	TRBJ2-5	TGTGCCAGCAGCTTAGGGGGCGGTAGCCAAGAGACCCAGTACTTC	CASSLGGGSQETQYF
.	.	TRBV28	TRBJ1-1	TGTGCCGCGAACGGGGTGAACACTGAAGCTTTCTTT	CAANGVNTEAFF
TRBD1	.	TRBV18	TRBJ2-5	TGTGCCAGCTCACCCAACAGGGGAGAGACCCAGTACTTC	CASSPNRGETQYF
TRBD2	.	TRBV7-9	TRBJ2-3	TGTGCCAGCAGCCGTGGGACTACCACTCGGGATACGCAGTATTTT	CASSRGTTTRDTQYF
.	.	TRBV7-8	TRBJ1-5	TGTGCCAGCAGCGAGTGGGGCAATCAGCCCCAGCATTTT	CASSEWGNQPQHF
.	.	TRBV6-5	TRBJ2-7	TGTGCCAGCAGTCCCTCCGGGGCGGGCTCCTACGAGCAGTACTTC	CASSPSGAGSYEQYF
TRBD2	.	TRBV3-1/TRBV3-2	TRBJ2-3	TGTGCCAGCAGCCAAGGCAAGCGGGGCACTTTAGATACGCAGTATTTT	CASSQGKRGTLDTQYF
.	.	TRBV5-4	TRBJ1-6	TGTGCCAGCAACCTAGGGGAGGGGTATAATTCACCCCTCCACTTT	CASNLGEGYNSPLHF
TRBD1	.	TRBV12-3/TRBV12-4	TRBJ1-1	TGTGCCAGCAGGGGACAGATTGAAGCTTTCTTT	CASRGQIEAFF
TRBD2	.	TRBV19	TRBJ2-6	TGTGCCAGCAGGAAGACTAGCGGTCCCTCTGGTGGGGCCAACGTCCTGACTTTC	CASRKTSGPSGGANVLTF
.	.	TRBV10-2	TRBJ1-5	TGCGCCAGCAGTGATGGGCACGGCTACAATCAGCCCCAGCATTTT	CASSDGHGYNQPQHF
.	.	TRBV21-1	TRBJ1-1	TGTGCCAGCAGCAAACGGCTAGGTACGGCTTTCTTT	CASSKRLGTAFF
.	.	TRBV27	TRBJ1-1	TGTGCCAGCAGCACCCTGGCGGGGAACACTGAAGCTTTCTTT	CASSTLAGNTEAFF
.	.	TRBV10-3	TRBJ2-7	TGTGCCATCAGTGATCACAGGGTTGTCTACGAGCAGTACTTC	CAISDHRVVYEQYF
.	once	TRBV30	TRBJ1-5	TGTGCCTGGAGCGGGGGCGGGAATCAGCCCCAGCATTTT	CAWSGGGNQPQHF
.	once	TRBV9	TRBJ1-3	TGTGCCAGCAGCCTAGTTCCGGGGCAGGGAAACTCTGGAAACACCATATATTTT	CASSLVPGQGNSGNTIYF
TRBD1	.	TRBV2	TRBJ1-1	TGTGCGACAGGGGCAATGAACACTGAAGCTTTCTTT	CATGAMNTEAFF
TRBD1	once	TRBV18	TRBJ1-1	TGTGCCAGCTCACCCGGACAGGATGTTGGGGGAGCTTTCTTT	CASSPGQDVGGAFF
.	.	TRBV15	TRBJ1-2	TGTGCCACCAGCAGTGGACCATGGGGCTACACCTTC	CATSSGPWGYTF
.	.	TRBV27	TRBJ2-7	TGTGCCAGCAGTTTCATAGGGGGGGGCGGCAACGAGCAGTACTTC	CASSFIGGGGNEQYF
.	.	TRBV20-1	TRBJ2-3	TGCAGTGCTAGTCCGACAGGGAGGCCAGATACGCAGTATTTT	CSASPTGRPDTQYF
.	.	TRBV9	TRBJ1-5	TGTGCCAGCAGCCCCCGTGACGGCCCCAATCAGCCCCAGCATTTT	CASSPRDGPNQPQHF
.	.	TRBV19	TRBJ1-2	TGTGCCAGTAGTACCACGGGTATCAACTATGGCTACACCTTC	CASSTTGINYGYTF
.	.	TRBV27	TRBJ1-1	TGTGCCAGCAGTCTCAATTCACCGGGACAAACTAATACTGAAGCTTTCTTT	CASSLNSPGQTNTEAFF
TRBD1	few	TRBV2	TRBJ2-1	TGTGCCAGCAGTGAACCGGGACAGGGGTATGGCAATGAGCAGTTCTTC	CASSEPGQGYGNEQFF
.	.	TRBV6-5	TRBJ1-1	TGTGCCAGCAGTTACTCGAGGACCCTGAACACTGAAGCTTTCTTT	CASSYSRTLNTEAFF
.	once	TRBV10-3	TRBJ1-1	TGTGCCATCAGTAGGATTAACACTGAAGCTTTCTTT	CAISRINTEAFF
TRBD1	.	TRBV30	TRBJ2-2	TGTGCCTGGTGGGGGACAGGGGGCGCCGGGGAGCTGTTTTTT	CAWWGTGGAGELFF
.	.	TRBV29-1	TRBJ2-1	TGCAGCGTTGAAGATCTTGCGCCTGGTGGCTCCTACAATGAGCAGTTCTTC	CSVEDLAPGGSYNEQFF
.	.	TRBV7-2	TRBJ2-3	TGTGCCAGCAGCCCGGGTGGGACTTCGGTAGATACGCAGTATTTT	CASSPGGTSVDTQYF
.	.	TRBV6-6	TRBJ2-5	TGTGCCAGCAGACACGGGGCAGGGACAGAGACCCAGTACTTC	CASRHGAGTETQYF
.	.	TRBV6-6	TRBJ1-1	TGTGCCAGCAGTTACTCGATAGGAGGAAGGGGCACTGAAGCTTTCTTT	CASSYSIGGRGTEAFF
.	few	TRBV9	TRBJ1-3	TGTGCCAGCAGCGACAGGAGCTCTGGAAACACCATATATTTT	CASSDRSSGNTIYF
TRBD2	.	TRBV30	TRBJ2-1	TGTGCCTGGAGTCCCCTCCCCGGGACTAGCGGGGGACTAAGCTCCTACAATGAGCAGTTCTTC	CAWSPLPGTSGGLSSYNEQFF
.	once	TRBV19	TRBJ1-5	TGTGCCAGTAGTATAGGGGGCACAAGGCTCAATCAGCCCCAGCATTTT	CASSIGGTRLNQPQHF
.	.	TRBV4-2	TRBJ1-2	TGTGCCAGCAGCCACACCCAGTATGGCTACACCTTC	CASSHTQYGYTF
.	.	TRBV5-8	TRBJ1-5	TGTGCCAGCAGCTTGCGTCGCCTAAGCAATCAGCCCCAGCATTTT	CASSLRRLSNQPQHF
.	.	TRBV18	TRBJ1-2	TGTGCCAGCTCACCGACCGGGTTGAAGGGTAACTATGGCTACACCTTC	CASSPTGLKGNYGYTF
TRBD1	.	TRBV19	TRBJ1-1	TGTGCCAGTAGTCTGGGACAGTTGAACACTGAAGCTTTCTTT	CASSLGQLNTEAFF
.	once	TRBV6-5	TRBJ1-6	TGTGCCAGCAGTTACTCAATCAATTCACCCCTCCACTTT	CASSYSINSPLHF
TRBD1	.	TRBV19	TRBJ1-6	TGTGCCAGTAAGATAGACAGGGTAAATTCACCCCTCCACTTT	CASKIDRVNSPLHF
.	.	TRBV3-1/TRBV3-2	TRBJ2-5	TGTGCCAGCAGCCAAGACGGAGGGTGGTTAGAGACCCAGTACTTC	CASSQDGGWLETQYF
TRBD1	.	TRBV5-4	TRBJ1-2	TGTGCCAGCAGCCAAGGACAGGGGAGGGATAACTATGGCTACACCTTC	CASSQGQGRDNYGYTF
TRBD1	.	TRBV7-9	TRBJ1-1	TGTGCCAGCAGCTTGACAGGGAGGGTCACTGAAGCTTTCTTT	CASSLTGRVTEAFF
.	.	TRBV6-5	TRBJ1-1	TGTGCCAGCACTGTGTCGCAGGCGAACACTGAAGCTTTCTTT	CASTVSQANTEAFF
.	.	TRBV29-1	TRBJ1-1	TGCAGCGTTGGTACGGGGTGGCAGAGTGAAGCTTTCTTT	CSVGTGWQSEAFF
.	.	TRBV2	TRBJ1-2	TGTGCCAGCAGCCCCCAGGACTATGGCTACACCTTC	CASSPQDYGYTF
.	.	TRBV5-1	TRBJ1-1	TGCGCCAGCAGCAAATCTCGGACAGCCATGAACACTGAAGCTTTCTTT	CASSKSRTAMNTEAFF
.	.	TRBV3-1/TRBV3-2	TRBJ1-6	TGTGCCAGCAGCCAAGTGACGCTGAGGGACTCACCCCTCCACTTT	CASSQVTLRDSPLHF
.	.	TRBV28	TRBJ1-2	TGTGCCAGCAGCAGGGCTAACTATGGCTACACCTTC	CASSRANYGYTF
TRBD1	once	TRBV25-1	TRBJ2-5	TGTGCCAGCAGTGAACAGGGGGCTGGGCAAGAGACCCAGTACTTC	CASSEQGAGQETQYF
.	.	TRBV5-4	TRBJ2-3	TGTGCCAGCAGCCCCGGACGGGGAGATACGCAGTATTTT	CASSPGRGDTQYF
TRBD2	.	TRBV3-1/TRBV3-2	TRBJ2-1	TGTGCCAGCAGGGGACTAGCGGGGGGGCCGGTCTACAATGAGCAGTTCTTC	CASRGLAGGPVYNEQFF
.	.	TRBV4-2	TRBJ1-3	TGTGCCAGCAGCCAAGATTTCTCTGGGGTTGACACCATATATTTT	CASSQDFSGVDTIYF
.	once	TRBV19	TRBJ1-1	TGTGCCAGTAGTATTTGGGGTGACACTGAAGCTTTCTTT	CASSIWGDTEAFF
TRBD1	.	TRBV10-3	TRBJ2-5	TGTGCCATCAGTGATAGGACAGGGCGTGAGACCCAGTACTTC	CAISDRTGRETQYF
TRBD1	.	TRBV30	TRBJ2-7	TGTGCCTGGAGTCGGGACAGACTCTACGAGCAGTACTTC	CAWSRDRLYEQYF
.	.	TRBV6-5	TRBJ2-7	TGTGCCAGCAGCCTTGGGACTCCTGCCGAGCAGTACTTC	CASSLGTPAEQYF